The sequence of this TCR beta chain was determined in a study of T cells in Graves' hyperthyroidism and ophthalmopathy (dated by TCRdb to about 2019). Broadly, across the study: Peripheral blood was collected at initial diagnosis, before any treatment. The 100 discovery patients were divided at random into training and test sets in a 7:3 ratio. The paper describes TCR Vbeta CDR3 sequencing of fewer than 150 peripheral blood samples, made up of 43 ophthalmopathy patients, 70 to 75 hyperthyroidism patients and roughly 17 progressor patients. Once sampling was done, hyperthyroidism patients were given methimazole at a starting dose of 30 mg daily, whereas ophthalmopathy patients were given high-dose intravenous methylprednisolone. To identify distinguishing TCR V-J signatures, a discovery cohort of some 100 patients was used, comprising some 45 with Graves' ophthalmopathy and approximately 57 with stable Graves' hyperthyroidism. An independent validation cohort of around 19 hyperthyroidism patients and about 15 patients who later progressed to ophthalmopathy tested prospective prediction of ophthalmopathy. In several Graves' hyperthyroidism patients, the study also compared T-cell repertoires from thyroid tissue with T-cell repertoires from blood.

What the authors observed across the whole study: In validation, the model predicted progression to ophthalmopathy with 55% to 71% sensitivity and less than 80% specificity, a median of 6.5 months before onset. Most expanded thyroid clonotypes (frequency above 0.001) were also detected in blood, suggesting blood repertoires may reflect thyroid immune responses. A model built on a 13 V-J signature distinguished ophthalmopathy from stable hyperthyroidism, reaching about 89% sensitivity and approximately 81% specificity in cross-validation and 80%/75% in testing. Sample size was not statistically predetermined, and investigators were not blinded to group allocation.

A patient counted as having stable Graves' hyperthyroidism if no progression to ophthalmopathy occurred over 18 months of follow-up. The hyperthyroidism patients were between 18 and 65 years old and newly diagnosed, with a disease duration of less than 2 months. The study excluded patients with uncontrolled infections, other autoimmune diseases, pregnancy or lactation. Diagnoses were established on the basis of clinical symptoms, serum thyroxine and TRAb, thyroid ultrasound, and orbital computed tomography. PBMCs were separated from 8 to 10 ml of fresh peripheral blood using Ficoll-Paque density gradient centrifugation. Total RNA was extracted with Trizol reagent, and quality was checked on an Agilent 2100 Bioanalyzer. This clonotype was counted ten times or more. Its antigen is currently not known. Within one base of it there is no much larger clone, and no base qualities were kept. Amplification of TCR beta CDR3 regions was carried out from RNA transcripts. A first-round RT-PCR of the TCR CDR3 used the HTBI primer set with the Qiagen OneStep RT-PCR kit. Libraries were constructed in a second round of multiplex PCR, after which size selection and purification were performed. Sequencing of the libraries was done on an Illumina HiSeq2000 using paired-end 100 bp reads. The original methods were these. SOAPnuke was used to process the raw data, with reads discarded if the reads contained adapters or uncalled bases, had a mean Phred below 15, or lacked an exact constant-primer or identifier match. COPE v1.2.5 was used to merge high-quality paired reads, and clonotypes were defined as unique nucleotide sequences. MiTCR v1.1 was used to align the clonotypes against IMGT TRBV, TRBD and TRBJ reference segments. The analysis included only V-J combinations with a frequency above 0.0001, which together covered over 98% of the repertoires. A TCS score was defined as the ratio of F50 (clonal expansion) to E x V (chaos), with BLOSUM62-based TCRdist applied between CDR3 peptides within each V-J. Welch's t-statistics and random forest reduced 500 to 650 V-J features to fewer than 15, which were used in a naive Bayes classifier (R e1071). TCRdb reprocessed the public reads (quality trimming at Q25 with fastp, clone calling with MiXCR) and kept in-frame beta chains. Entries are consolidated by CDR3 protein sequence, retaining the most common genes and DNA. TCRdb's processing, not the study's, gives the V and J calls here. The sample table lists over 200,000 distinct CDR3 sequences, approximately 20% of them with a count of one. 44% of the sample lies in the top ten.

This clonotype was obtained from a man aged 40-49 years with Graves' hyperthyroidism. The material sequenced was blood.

CDR3 region: CASSMGTNTEAFF. In nucleotide form, the sequence is TGTGCCAGCAGCATGGGGACGAACACTGAAGCTTTCTTT. Rearrangement joined TRBV28 to TRBJ1-1; perhaps TRBD1 is the D gene, with 5 bases matching. Including cysteine and phenylalanine, the CDR3 has 13 amino acids. Just CDR3 DNA is preserved here, 39 bases in frame from base 1. V loses 6 bases of germline sequence and J loses 1 base, and the interval between the two ends is 9 bases. From the germline V gene, CDR1 is MDHEN and CDR2 is SYDVKM.